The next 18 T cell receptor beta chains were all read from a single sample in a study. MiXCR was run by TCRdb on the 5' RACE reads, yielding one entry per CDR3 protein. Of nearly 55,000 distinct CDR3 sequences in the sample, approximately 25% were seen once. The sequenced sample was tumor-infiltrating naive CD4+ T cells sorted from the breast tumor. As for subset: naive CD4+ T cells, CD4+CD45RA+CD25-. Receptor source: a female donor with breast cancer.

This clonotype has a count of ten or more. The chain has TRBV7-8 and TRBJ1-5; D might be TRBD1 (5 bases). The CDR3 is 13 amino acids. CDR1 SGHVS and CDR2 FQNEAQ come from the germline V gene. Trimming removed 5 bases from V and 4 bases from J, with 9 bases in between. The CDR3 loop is CASSMGENQPQHF. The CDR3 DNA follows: TGTGCCAGCAGCATGGGGGAGAATCAGCCCCAGCATTTT.

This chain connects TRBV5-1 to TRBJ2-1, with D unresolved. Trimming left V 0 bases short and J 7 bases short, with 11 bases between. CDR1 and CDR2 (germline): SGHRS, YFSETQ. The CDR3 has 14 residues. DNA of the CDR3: TGCGCCAGCAGCTTGGCCCTGGTTTTGAATGAGCAGTTCTTC. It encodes CASSLALVLNEQFF. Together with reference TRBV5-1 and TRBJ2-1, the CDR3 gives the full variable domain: KAGVTQTPRYLIKTRGQQVTLSCSPISGHRSVSWYQQTPGQGLQFLFEYFSETQRNKGNFPGRFSGRQFSNSRSEMNVSTLELGDSALYLCASSLALVLNEQFFGPGTRLTVL.

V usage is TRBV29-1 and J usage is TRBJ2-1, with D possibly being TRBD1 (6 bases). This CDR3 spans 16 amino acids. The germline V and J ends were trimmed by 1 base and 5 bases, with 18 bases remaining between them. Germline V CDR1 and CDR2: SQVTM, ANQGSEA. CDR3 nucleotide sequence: TGCAGCGTTGAAGTTACAGGGATTAACACCAACAATGAGCAGTTCTTC. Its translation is CSVEVTGINTNNEQFF.

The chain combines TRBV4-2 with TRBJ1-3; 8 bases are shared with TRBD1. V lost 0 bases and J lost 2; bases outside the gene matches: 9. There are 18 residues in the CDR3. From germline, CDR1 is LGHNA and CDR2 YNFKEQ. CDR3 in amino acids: CASSQDQPGGKTGNTIYF. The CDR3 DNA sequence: TGTGCCAGCAGCCAAGATCAACCAGGGGGCAAAACTGGAAACACCATATATTTT.

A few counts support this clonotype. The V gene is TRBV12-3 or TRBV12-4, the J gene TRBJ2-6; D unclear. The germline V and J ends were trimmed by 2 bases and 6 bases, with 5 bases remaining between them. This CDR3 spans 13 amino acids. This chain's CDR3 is CASSLNEANVLTF. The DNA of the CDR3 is TGTGCCAGCAGTTTAAACGAGGCCAACGTCCTGACTTTC.

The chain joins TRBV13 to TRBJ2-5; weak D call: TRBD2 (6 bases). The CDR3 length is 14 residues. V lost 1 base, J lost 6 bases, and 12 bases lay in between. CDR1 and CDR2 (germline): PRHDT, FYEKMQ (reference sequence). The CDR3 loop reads CASSLVGRLKTQYF. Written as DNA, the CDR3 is TGTGCCAGCAGCTTAGTCGGGAGATTAAAGACCCAGTACTTC. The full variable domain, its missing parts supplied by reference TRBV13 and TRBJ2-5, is AAGVIQSPRHLIKEKRETATLKCYPIPRHDTVYWYQQGPGQDPQFLISFYEKMQSDKGSIPDRFSAQQFSDYHSELNMSSLELGDSALYFCASSLVGRLKTQYFGPGTRLLVL.

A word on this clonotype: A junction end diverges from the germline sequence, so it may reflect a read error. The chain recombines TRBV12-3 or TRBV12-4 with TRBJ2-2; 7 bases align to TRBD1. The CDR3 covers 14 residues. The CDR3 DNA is TGTGCCAGCAGCACAGGGGTCCTCTCCGGGGAGCTGCTTTTT. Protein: CASSTGVLSGELLF.

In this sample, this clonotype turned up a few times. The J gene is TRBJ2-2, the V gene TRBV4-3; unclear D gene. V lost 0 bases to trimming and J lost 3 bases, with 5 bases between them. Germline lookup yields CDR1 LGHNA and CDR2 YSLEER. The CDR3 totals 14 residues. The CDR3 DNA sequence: TGCGCCAGCAGCCAAGATCGTGACACCGGGGAGCTGTTTTTT. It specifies CASSQDRDTGELFF.

The CDR3 here is CASSPQWNEQFF. Written as DNA, the CDR3 is TGTGCCAGCAGCCCCCAATGGAATGAGCAGTTCTTC. The V and J genes are TRBV7-8 and TRBJ2-1; D remains unclear. From germline, CDR1 is SGHVS and CDR2 FQNEAQ. The germline V and J ends were trimmed by 5 bases and 7 bases, with 9 bases remaining between them. The CDR3 loop spans 12 amino acids.

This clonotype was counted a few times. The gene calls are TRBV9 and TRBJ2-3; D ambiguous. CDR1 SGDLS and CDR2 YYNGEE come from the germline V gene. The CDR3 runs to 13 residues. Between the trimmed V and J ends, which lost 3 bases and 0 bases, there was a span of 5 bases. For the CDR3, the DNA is TGTGCCAGCAGCGGAGTAAGCACAGATACGCAGTATTTT. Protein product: CASSGVSTDTQYF. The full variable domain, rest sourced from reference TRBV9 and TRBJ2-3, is DSGVTQTPKHLITATGQRVTLRCSPRSGDLSVYWYQQSLDQGLQFLIQYYNGEERAKGNILERFSAQQFPDLHSELNLSSLELGDSALYFCASSGVSTDTQYFGPGTRLTVL.

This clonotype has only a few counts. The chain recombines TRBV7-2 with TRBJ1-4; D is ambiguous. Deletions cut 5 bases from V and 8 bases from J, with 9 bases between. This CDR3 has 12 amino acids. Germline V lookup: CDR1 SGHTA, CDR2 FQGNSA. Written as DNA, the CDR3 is TGTGCCAGCAGCAATCCTGGGGAAAAACTGTTTTTT. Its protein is CASSNPGEKLFF.

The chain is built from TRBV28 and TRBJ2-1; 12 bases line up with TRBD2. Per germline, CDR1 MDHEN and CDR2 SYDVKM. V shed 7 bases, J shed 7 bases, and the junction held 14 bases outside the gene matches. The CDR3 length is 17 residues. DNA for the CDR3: TGTGCCAGCACTCGACTAGCGGGAGTTAGGAGGGGGAATGAGCAGTTCTTC. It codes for CASTRLAGVRRGNEQFF.

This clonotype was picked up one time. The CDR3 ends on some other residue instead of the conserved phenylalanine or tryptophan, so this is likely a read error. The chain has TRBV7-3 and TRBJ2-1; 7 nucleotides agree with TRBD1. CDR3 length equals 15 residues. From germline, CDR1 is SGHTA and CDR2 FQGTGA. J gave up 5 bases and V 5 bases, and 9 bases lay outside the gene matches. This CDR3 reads CASSPDGQAHNEQFL. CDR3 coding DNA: TGTGCCAGCAGCCCCGACGGACAGGCCCACAATGAGCAGTTCCTC.

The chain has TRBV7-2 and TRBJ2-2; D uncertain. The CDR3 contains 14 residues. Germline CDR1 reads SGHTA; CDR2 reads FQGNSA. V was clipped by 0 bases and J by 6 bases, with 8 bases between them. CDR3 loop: CASSLAYSPGELFF. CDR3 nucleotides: TGTGCCAGCAGCTTAGCCTACAGCCCCGGGGAGCTGTTTTTT. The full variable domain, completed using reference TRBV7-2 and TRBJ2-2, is GAGVSQSPSNKVTEKGKDVELRCDPISGHTALYWYRQSLGQGLEFLIYFQGNSAPDKSGLPSDRFSAERTGGSVSTLTIQRTQQEDSAVYLCASSLAYSPGELFFGEGSRLTVL.

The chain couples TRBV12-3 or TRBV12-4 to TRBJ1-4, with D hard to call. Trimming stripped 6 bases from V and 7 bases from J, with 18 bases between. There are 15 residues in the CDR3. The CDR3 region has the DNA TGTGCCAGCAGCCCGACCCTAATGGGGTTTGAAAAACTGTTTTTT. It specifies CASSPTLMGFEKLFF.

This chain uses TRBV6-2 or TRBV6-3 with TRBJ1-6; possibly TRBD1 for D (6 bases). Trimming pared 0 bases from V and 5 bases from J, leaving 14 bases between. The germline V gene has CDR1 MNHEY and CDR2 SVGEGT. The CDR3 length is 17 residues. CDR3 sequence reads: CASSYSPSDRHNSPLHF. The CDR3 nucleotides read TGTGCCAGCAGTTACTCACCTTCGGACAGACATAATTCACCCCTCCACTTT.

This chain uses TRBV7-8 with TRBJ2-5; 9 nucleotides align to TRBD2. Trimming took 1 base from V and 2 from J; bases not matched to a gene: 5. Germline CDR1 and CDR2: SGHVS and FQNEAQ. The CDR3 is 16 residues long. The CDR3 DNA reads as TGTGCCAGCAGCTTAGATGGTGCGGGAGGGCAAGAGACCCAGTACTTC. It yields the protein CASSLDGAGGQETQYF. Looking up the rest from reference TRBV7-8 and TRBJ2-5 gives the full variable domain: GAGVSQSPRYKVAKRGQDVALRCDPISGHVSLFWYQQALGQGPEFLTYFQNEAQLDKSGLPSDRFFAERPEGSVSTLKIQRTQQEDSAVYLCASSLDGAGGQETQYFGPGTRLLVL.

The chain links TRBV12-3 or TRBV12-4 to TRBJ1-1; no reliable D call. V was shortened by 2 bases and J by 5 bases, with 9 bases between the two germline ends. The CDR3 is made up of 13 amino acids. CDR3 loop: CASSLWRKTEAFF. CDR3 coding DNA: TGTGCCAGCAGTTTATGGCGGAAGACTGAAGCTTTCTTT.